Below, 8 T cell receptor beta chains from the same sample are listed, as sequenced in a study of T cell responses to AZD1222 COVID-19 vaccine. Libraries were prepared by immunoSEQ multiplex PCR; TCRdb keeps only in-frame clonotypes and omits some of them. The sample records about 150,000 clones, around 86% being singletons. This specimen consisted of peripheral blood, obtained 28 days after the second AZD1222 dose. The receptors come from an adult who received the AZD1222 COVID-19 vaccine.

This clone was counted a single time. This sequence joins TRBV19 and TRBJ2-4; D may correspond to TRBD1 or TRBD2 (6 bases each). The CDR3 sequence is 16 residues long. The V end lost 7 bases, the J end lost 2 bases, and 18 bases lay between the germline ends. CDR1 and CDR2 (germline): LNHDA, SQIVND (reference sequence). The CDR3 nucleotides read TGTGCCAGTACGAAGGCCCCGGGGGCGTCCAAAAACATTCAGTACTTC. Protein product: CASTKAPGASKNIQYF.

V is TRBV6-6 and J is TRBJ2-7; TRBD1 is a possible D gene (5 bases). Trimming removed 6 bases at V and 5 bases at J, with 11 bases between. CDR3 length: 12 residues. CDR1 MNHNY and CDR2 SVGAGI come from the germline V gene (reference sequence). CDR3 sequence reads: CASSMTVNEQYF. The CDR3 nucleotides read TGTGCCAGCAGCATGACAGTAAACGAGCAGTACTTC.

V and J are TRBV6-5 and TRBJ2-7; D possibly corresponds to TRBD1 (5 bases). CDR1 and CDR2 from the germline V gene are MNHEY and SVGAGI. V lost 0 bases to trimming and J lost 2 bases, with 8 bases between them. The CDR3 spans 14 residues. The CDR3 loop is CASSYSRGPYEQYF. In DNA form, the CDR3 reads TGTGCCAGCAGTTACTCAAGGGGTCCCTACGAGCAGTACTTC.

The chain joins TRBV27 to TRBJ2-7; tentatively, D is TRBD1 (6 bases). The V end lost 0 bases, the J end lost 7 bases, and 13 bases lay between the germline ends. The CDR3 covers 14 residues. Looked up from germline, CDR1 is MNHEY and CDR2 is SMNVEV (reference sequence). The CDR3 DNA reads as TGTGCCAGCAGTTTATCGATCAGGGGCGAAGAGCAGTACTTC. Translation: CASSLSIRGEEQYF.

The chain uses TRBV28 and TRBJ2-2, with 9 bases aligning to TRBD1. In germline, CDR1 is MDHEN, CDR2 SYDVKM. The V and J ends lost 5 bases and 1 base, in that order; junction bases with no gene match: 8. The CDR3 is made up of 17 amino acids. CDR3 sequence: CASSRAGTGMNTGELFF. Here the CDR3 DNA reads TGTGCCAGCAGTCGGGCTGGGACAGGGATGAACACCGGGGAGCTGTTTTTT.

The chain employs TRBV10-2 and TRBJ2-3; 9 positions match TRBD2. The CDR3 extends over 18 amino acids. Germline loops: CDR1 WSHSY, CDR2 SAAADI. The trim removed 6 bases at V and 4 bases at J, leaving 17 bases unmatched. The CDR3 loop is CASRMMAGGPGIADTQYF. CDR3 sequence (DNA): TGCGCCAGCAGGATGATGGCGGGAGGGCCGGGGATCGCAGATACGCAGTATTTT.

This chain links TRBV28 with TRBJ1-5, with 11 bases aligning to TRBD1. J lost 5 bases, V lost 7 bases, and 4 bases had no gene match. In germline, CDR1 is MDHEN, CDR2 SYDVKM. This CDR3 region has 14 residues. CDR3 protein: CASIRTGGDQPQHF. CDR3 DNA: TGTGCCAGCATCCGGACAGGGGGCGATCAGCCCCAGCATTTT.

The genes are TRBV14 and TRBJ1-6, with 7 bases fitting TRBD1. Germline lookup yields CDR1 SGHDN and CDR2 FVKESK. The CDR3 runs 15 residues. Germline trimming cut 1 base from V and 7 bases from J; bases unmatched to any gene: 4. CDR3 in DNA: TGTGCCAGCAGCCAAGGACAGGGCTGGAATTCACCCCTCCACTTT. Protein sequence: CASSQGQGWNSPLHF.